The 2 T cell receptor beta chains below were found in one sample sequenced in a study of T cells in Graves' hyperthyroidism and ophthalmopathy (dated by TCRdb to the late 2010s). Library preparation was by multiplex PCR. Sequenced using an Illumina HiSeq 2000. The TCR beta CDR3 regions were amplified from the RNA transcripts. The TCR CDR3 was subjected to a first round of RT-PCR using the HTBI primer set and the Qiagen OneStep RT-PCR kit. The public reads were reanalyzed by TCRdb: fastp trimming at Q25, MiXCR alignment, in-frame beta chains only. For every CDR3 protein sequence, its rows merge into one entry that carries the most common genes and DNA. The sample contains hundreds of thousands of distinct CDR3 sequences, 38% of them found a single time. The leading ten clones occupy 7.5% to 9.5% of the sample. The sequenced material came from blood. Source of these receptors: a man between 18 and 29 years old with Graves' hyperthyroidism.

This clonotype showed up many times. The chain employs TRBV10-3 and TRBJ2-2; TRBD1 aligns across 8 bases. This CDR3 has 15 amino acids. Germline loops: CDR1 ENHRY, CDR2 SYGVKD. V gave up 4 bases and J gave up 7 bases; unmatched junction bases: 8. For the CDR3, the DNA is TGTGCCATCAGTGCAGCCACAACAGGGGGCGGGGAGCTGTTTTTT. Encoded protein: CAISAATTGGGELFF.

The genes are TRBV30 and TRBJ1-4, with D possibly matching TRBD1 (6 bases). The CDR3 length is 11 residues. Germline CDR1 is GTSNPN and CDR2 is SVGIG (reference sequence). Deletions cut 5 bases from V and 11 bases from J, with 12 bases between. The CDR3 loop reads CAWGGGEKLFF. In nucleotides, the CDR3 is TGTGCCTGGGGAGGGGGGGAGAAACTGTTTTTT. The full variable domain, rest sourced from reference TRBV30 and TRBJ1-4, is SQTIHQWPATLVQPVGSPLSLECTVEGTSNPNLYWYRQAAGRGLQLLFYSVGIGQISSEVPQNLSASRPQDRQFILSSKKLLLSDSGFYLCAWGGGEKLFFGSGTQLSVL.